A single sample gave rise to the 17 T cell receptor beta chains below, sequenced in a study of cytomegalovirus exposure and HLA in healthy donors. Sequenced by immunoSEQ multiplex PCR; TCRdb stores in-frame clones only, minus some. This table holds approximately 300,000 clones, 86% found once. Sequencing used PBMCs. These receptors came from a woman aged 18 to 35 in good health and CMV-seronegative.

Only a few counts were recorded for this clone. The V call is TRBV28, the J call TRBJ1-3, with D unresolved. V gave up 8 bases and J gave up 0 bases, with 11 bases separating them. Germline CDR1 MDHEN, CDR2 SYDVKM. The length of the CDR3 is 14 residues. The DNA for the CDR3 is TGTGCCAGCGCCGTTACTAGCTCTGGAAACACCATATATTTT. Translation gives CASAVTSSGNTIYF.

This chain connects TRBV4-3 to TRBJ2-7; 9 bases match TRBD1. This CDR3 is built from 16 residues. V was pared by 1 base and J by 3 bases, with 7 bases of the junction left unmatched. Germline CDR1 reads LGHNA; CDR2 reads YSLEER. The CDR3 region has the DNA TGCGCCAGCAGCCAAGGCTCGGACAGGGGAAGCTACGAGCAGTACTTC. Amino acid sequence: CASSQGSDRGSYEQYF.

The gene calls are TRBV7-6 and TRBJ2-7; D might be TRBD2 (6 bases). The germline V gene encodes CDR1 SGHVS and CDR2 FNYEAQ. The CDR3 sequence is 13 residues long. V lost 0 bases and J 6 bases, leaving 9 bases between the germline ends. The CDR3 DNA is TGTGCCAGCAGCTTAGCGGGAGCGGGCGAGCAGTACTTC. Translation gives CASSLAGAGEQYF.

The rearrangement links TRBV5-1 to TRBJ2-7, with 8 bases lining up with TRBD1. After removal of 4 bases from V and 2 bases from J, the junction contained 8 bases not matched to a gene. The CDR3 sequence is 15 residues long. Germline lookup yields CDR1 SGHRS and CDR2 YFSETQ. The CDR3 sequence is CASSDGQGGPYEQYF. Written as DNA, the CDR3 is TGCGCCAGCAGCGACGGACAGGGAGGTCCCTACGAGCAGTACTTC.

V is TRBV7-8 and J is TRBJ2-5, with a weak D call TRBD1 (5 bases). The CDR3 runs to 17 residues. The V end lost 2 bases, the J end lost 1 base, and 17 bases lay between the germline ends. From germline, CDR1 is SGHVS and CDR2 FQNEAQ. The CDR3 DNA reads as TGTGCCAGCAGCTTACCCCAAAGAGTAGACAGCCAAGAGACCCAGTACTTC. This codes for CASSLPQRVDSQETQYF. Filled out from reference TRBV7-8 and TRBJ2-5, the complete variable domain reads GAGVSQSPRYKVAKRGQDVALRCDPISGHVSLFWYQQALGQGPEFLTYFQNEAQLDKSGLPSDRFFAERPEGSVSTLKIQRTQQEDSAVYLCASSLPQRVDSQETQYFGPGTRLLVL.

This sequence joins TRBV4-1 and TRBJ1-1; unclear D gene. Between the trimmed V and J ends, which lost 0 bases and 5 bases, there was a span of 13 bases. This CDR3 region has 15 residues. Germline V gene data show CDR1 as MGHRA and CDR2 as YSYEKL. CDR3 nucleotide sequence: TGCGCCAGCAGCCAAGATAAGGCGGTAGGTACTGAAGCTTTCTTT. This codes for CASSQDKAVGTEAFF.

V gene TRBV9 combines with J gene TRBJ2-7; D perhaps matches TRBD1 (6 bases). Germline values: CDR1 SGDLS, CDR2 YYNGEE. The CDR3 is 15 residues long. Trimming shortened V by 4 bases and J by 3 bases, and 17 bases separated the two germline ends. For the CDR3, the DNA is TGTGCCAGCAGCCCAGGCCCGGGACACTTCTACGAGCAGTACTTC. It translates to CASSPGPGHFYEQYF.

DNA of the CDR3: TGCGCCAGCAGCGGACAGGGCCAAGAGACCCAGTACTTC. This gives the protein CASSGQGQETQYF. This rearrangement joins TRBV5-1 to TRBJ2-5, with 8 bases matching TRBD1. The germline V gene has CDR1 SGHRS and CDR2 YFSETQ. The CDR3 length is 13 residues. V lost 4 bases, J lost 1 base, and 0 bases stayed unmatched.

The chain couples TRBV4-3 to TRBJ2-1; 11 bases line up with TRBD2. V shed 3 bases and J 5 bases; nucleotides not matched to a gene: 18. Per the germline V gene, CDR1 is LGHNA and CDR2 is YSLEER. The CDR3 has 20 amino acids. CDR3 loop: CASSQSALAGVYDRDNEQFF. In DNA form, the CDR3 reads TGCGCCAGCAGCCAGAGCGCACTAGCGGGAGTTTACGATCGGGACAATGAGCAGTTCTTC.

The chain couples TRBV10-3 to TRBJ2-1; 10 nucleotides align to TRBD2. V trimming: 0 bases; J trimming: 8 bases; junction bases outside the gene matches: 1. Germline CDR1 is ENHRY and CDR2 is SYGVKD. CDR3 length: 14 amino acids. As DNA, the CDR3 is TGTGCCATCAGTGAGTCCGGGACTAGCGATGAGCAGTTCTTC. Residues: CAISESGTSDEQFF.

This chain joins TRBV7-3 and TRBJ2-7; a weak D match, TRBD2 (6 bases). There are 14 residues in the CDR3. Looked up from germline, CDR1 is SGHTA and CDR2 is FQGTGA. The V end lost 6 bases, the J end lost 3 bases, and 15 bases lay between the germline ends. This chain's CDR3 is CASSTAGIGYEQYF. The DNA of the CDR3 is TGTGCCAGCAGTACGGCGGGAATCGGCTACGAGCAGTACTTC. Looking up the rest from reference TRBV7-3 and TRBJ2-7 gives the full variable domain: GAGVSQTPSNKVTEKGKYVELRCDPISGHTALYWYRQSLGQGPEFLIYFQGTGAADDSGLPNDRFFAVRPEGSVSTLKIQRTERGDSAVYLCASSTAGIGYEQYFGPGTRLTVT.

The chain links TRBV6-4 to TRBJ2-7; D is possibly TRBD1 (6 bases). Germline CDR1 and CDR2: MRHNA and SNTAGT. This CDR3 is 13 amino acids long. Trimming shortened V by 4 bases and J by 3 bases, and 10 bases separated the two germline ends. CDR3 in amino acids: CASSARGLYEQYF. DNA of the CDR3: TGTGCCAGCAGTGCCAGGGGTCTCTACGAGCAGTACTTC.

The table lists this clone with a few counts. This rearrangement joins TRBV7-3 to TRBJ1-1; 7 bases match TRBD1. CDR3 length: 14 residues. Trimming cost V 2 bases and J 6 bases; bases outside gene matches: 6. From germline, CDR1 is SGHTA and CDR2 FQGTGA. CDR3 loop: CASSLRGTDPEAFF. For the CDR3, the DNA is TGTGCCAGCAGCTTACGGGGGACAGACCCTGAAGCTTTCTTT.

This clone was detected only a few times. The V call is TRBV30, the J call TRBJ2-1; D not certain. V was trimmed by 2 bases and J by 7 bases, leaving 9 bases between them. The germline V gene has CDR1 GTSNPN and CDR2 SVGIG (reference sequence). The CDR3 sequence is 12 residues long. The CDR3 region is CAWSRGRNEQFF. The CDR3 DNA reads as TGTGCCTGGAGTAGAGGCCGAAATGAGCAGTTCTTC.

The V call is TRBV5-1, the J call TRBJ1-1; perhaps TRBD1 as D (5 bases). The CDR3 spans 13 residues. V lost 0 bases and J lost 10, with 13 bases in between. The germline CDR1 and CDR2 sequences are SGHRS and YFSETQ. The CDR3 nucleotides are TGCGCCAGCAGCTTGGTCGCAGGGCGAGGAGCTTTCTTT. This translates into CASSLVAGRGAFF.

The chain has TRBV9 and TRBJ2-1; 8 bases map to TRBD2. V trimming: 5 bases; J trimming: 12 bases; junction bases outside the gene matches: 19. Germline CDR1 reads SGDLS; CDR2 reads YYNGEE. The CDR3 runs 16 residues. CDR3: CASSPLGGYGRATQFF. For the CDR3, the DNA is TGTGCCAGCAGTCCCCTAGGGGGGTACGGGAGGGCCACGCAGTTCTTC. Using reference TRBV9 and TRBJ2-1 for the parts outside the CDR3, the full variable domain is DSGVTQTPKHLITATGQRVTLRCSPRSGDLSVYWYQQSLDQGLQFLIQYYNGEERAKGNILERFSAQQFPDLHSELNLSSLELGDSALYFCASSPLGGYGRATQFFGPGTRLTVL.

This chain joins TRBV5-1 and TRBJ2-7, with TRBD2 matching 7 bases. This CDR3 spans 13 amino acids. Germline V gene sequence: CDR1 SGHRS, CDR2 YFSETQ. Unmatched junction bases numbered 2, after V lost 5 bases and J lost 0 bases. CDR3 nucleotide sequence: TGCGCCAGCAGTTGGGACTACTCCTACGAGCAGTACTTC. Protein sequence: CASSWDYSYEQYF.